The T cell receptor beta chain under discussion was sequenced for a study of T cell responses to AZD1222 COVID-19 vaccine. Findings and caveats of the study: Regions left unmutated in variants are reportedly the target of nearly half of spike-specific TCRs. Spike-specific TCR depth and breadth grew after two AZD1222 doses. The peak T cell response came first, and repertoires were sampled only after it.

Note on this clone: What it binds is unknown.

Germline CDR1 is LGHDT and CDR2 is YNNKEL (reference sequence). CDR3 size: 11 residues. V was clipped by 7 bases and J by 3 bases, with 3 bases between them. Clones were read by immunoSEQ multiplex PCR, and TCRdb kept only the in-frame ones, dropping some. The sample consists of 120,000 or so clones, 92% of them appearing once. The specimen was peripheral blood, collected on day 0 of AZD1222 vaccination. The chain couples TRBV3-1 (or the pseudogene TRBV3-2) to TRBJ2-2; D remains ambiguous. The receptor comes from an adult in good health. CDR3 nucleotides: TGTGCCAGCACCTACACCGGGGAGCTGTTTTTT. Encoded protein: CASTYTGELFF.